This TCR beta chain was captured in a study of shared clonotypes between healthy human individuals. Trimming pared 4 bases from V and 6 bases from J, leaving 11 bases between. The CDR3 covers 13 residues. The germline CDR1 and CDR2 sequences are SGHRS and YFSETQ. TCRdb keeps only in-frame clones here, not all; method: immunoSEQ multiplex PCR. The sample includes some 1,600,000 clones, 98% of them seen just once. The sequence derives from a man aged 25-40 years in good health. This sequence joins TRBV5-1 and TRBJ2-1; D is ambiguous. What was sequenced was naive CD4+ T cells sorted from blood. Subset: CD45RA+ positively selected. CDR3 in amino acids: CASSLDTSNEQFF. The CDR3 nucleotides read TGCGCCAGCAGCCTAGATACCAGCAATGAGCAGTTCTTC. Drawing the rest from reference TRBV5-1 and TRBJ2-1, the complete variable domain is KAGVTQTPRYLIKTRGQQVTLSCSPISGHRSVSWYQQTPGQGLQFLFEYFSETQRNKGNFPGRFSGRQFSNSRSEMNVSTLELGDSALYLCASSLDTSNEQFFGPGTRLTVL.